This TCR beta chain was sequenced during a study of T cell responses to AZD1222 COVID-19 vaccine (dated by TCRdb to about 2021). Concerning the study at large: AZD1222 recipients whose second dose came at about 4 weeks and those whose second dose came at about 12 weeks were combined into one group, since spike-specific TCR depth and breadth did not differ between the two schedules. Enrollment into the trials was organized by age into subgroups of 18-55, 56-69 and 70-plus years, and those subgroups contained around 150, 28 and 57 TCR-sequenced participants, respectively. TCR sequencing covered about 230 trial participants: 207 given two doses of AZD1222 and 26 given two doses of MenACWY control vaccine. Here is what the overall study found, with its caveats: Conclusions about previously exposed vaccinees are limited, since just a handful of AZD1222 recipients were seropositive for SARS-CoV-2 at baseline. The vaccine-associated CD4 TCRs covered the entire spike protein, and the dominant responses fell in regions 160-218 and 743-854. After two AZD1222 doses, both the breadth and the depth of spike-specific TCRs were significantly higher than at day 0 and than in MenACWY recipients. No day 14 peak-response samples were available, so repertoires were characterized only after the peak T cell response. In the small 56-69-year group, the increase in depth fell short of significance, most likely because of low power. Participants were mostly white British and included more females than males, and it was suggested by the authors that clonal diversity may have been underestimated. Epitopes outside the regions mutated in the B.1.351 and B.1.1.7 variants were reportedly recognized by nearly half of the unique spike-specific TCRs.

The CDR3 sequence holds 15 residues, the cysteine and phenylalanine included. The sequence is cut down to CDR3 DNA, 45 bases in frame from base 1. The trim is 2 bases for V and 1 base for J, with a gap of 11 bases between the germline ends. CDR1 and CDR2 are read off the germline V gene as MNHEY and SVGAGI. Interpreted using the paper, the time point label stands for: baseline before first vaccination. Samples from vaccinated people were obtained from the UK trials COV001 and COV002, which included a single-blind randomized controlled phase 2/3 trial of AZD1222 (ChAdOx1 nCoV-19) in healthy adults. Trial participant PBMC samples were collected at day 0 and day 28 after the second dose for TCRbeta chain sequencing. The CDR3 regions of human TCRbeta chains were analyzed by immunosequencing. Concerning the study's data processing: TCRs in the repertoires were compared against a reference library of SARS-CoV-2-specific TCRs that had been generated with the MIRA antigen-specificity platform. Breadth was defined as the fraction of unique TCRs that were SARS-CoV-2-associated. Depth was defined as the fraction of total T cells that were SARS-CoV-2-associated. Using the MIRA data, each spike-specific TCR was mapped to the spike region that the TCR reacts to and placed in a CD4 or CD8 class. Log10-transformed breadth and depth values were compared by one-way ANOVA with Sidak's multiple comparisons tests. TCRdb carries this immuneACCESS record with in-frame sequences only. Its versions omit some clonotypes, under half of them owing to an unresolved V gene in the studies checked, with the rest unexplained. V, J and clone size are taken as reported in that table, and D and trimming were inferred from the DNA itself. The sample includes about 140,000 clones, with 80% to 90% observed a single time. Together, the top ten hold more than 2.5% of the sample.

With regard to this clone: The specificity of this receptor is unknown. No clone much larger than this one lies a single base away; base qualities are absent.

Sequencing was performed on peripheral blood, taken on day 0 of AZD1222 vaccination. The chain links TRBV6-5 with TRBJ1-1, with no confidently assigned D gene. The sequence was obtained from an adult in good health. The CDR3 reads as follows: CASSYGVRTNTEAFF. The DNA reads as follows: TGTGCCAGCAGTTACGGAGTCAGGACGAACACTGAAGCTTTCTTT.